The 30 T cell receptor beta chains reported below all come from one sample, sequenced in a study of blood T cell repertoires in COVID-19 (dated by TCRdb to 2019 to 2021). The library was built by means of the immunoSEQ multiplex PCR assay. Drawn from immuneACCESS, this table holds only the in-frame rearrangements with V and J called that TCRdb kept. Clones are partly lost; checked studies trace under half to an unresolved V gene and leave the rest unexplained. The sample data list hundreds of thousands of clones, and approximately 85% of these were observed just once. Together, the top ten hold approximately 5.1% of the sample. Material for sequencing was peripheral blood. The receptors shown here come from a man in his fifties with COVID-19, enrolled during active disease.

The chain joins TRBV5-1 to TRBJ2-7, with D maybe TRBD1 (6 bases). V was cut by 0 bases and J by 2 bases, with 12 bases left in between. CDR1 and CDR2 (germline): SGHRS, YFSETQ. This CDR3 comprises 15 residues. The CDR3 here is CASSLAGERAYEQYF. The DNA of the CDR3 is TGCGCCAGCAGCTTGGCAGGGGAAAGGGCCTACGAGCAGTACTTC.

This chain uses TRBV6-1 with TRBJ2-1; the match to TRBD2 covers 7 bases. The trim removed 1 base at V and 0 bases at J, leaving 0 bases unmatched. The CDR3 contains 15 residues. Germline V gene sequence: CDR1 MNHNS, CDR2 SASEGT. The CDR3 here is CASSEGGSSYNEQFF. CDR3 in DNA: TGTGCCAGCAGTGAAGGCGGGAGCTCCTACAATGAGCAGTTCTTC.

The J gene is TRBJ2-1, the V gene TRBV7-2; TRBD2 aligns across 7 bases. CDR1 SGHTA and CDR2 FQGNSA come from the germline V gene. J gave up 12 bases and V 0 bases, and 5 bases lay outside the gene matches. The CDR3 loop spans 13 amino acids. CDR3 sequence reads: CASSLASGALQFF. CDR3 DNA: TGTGCCAGCAGCTTAGCGAGCGGGGCGCTGCAGTTCTTC.

The V call is TRBV10-3, the J call TRBJ2-7; perhaps TRBD1 as D (5 bases). Per germline, CDR1 ENHRY and CDR2 SYGVKD. The V gene lost 3 bases and the J gene lost 0 bases, with 9 bases spanning the gap. This CDR3 region has 14 residues. CDR3 sequence reads: CAISDLQGSYEQYF. The CDR3 bases are TGTGCCATCAGTGACCTCCAGGGCTCCTACGAGCAGTACTTC.

The chain employs TRBV5-1 and TRBJ2-7; tentatively, D is TRBD1 (6 bases). This CDR3 contains 14 residues. Germline lookup yields CDR1 SGHRS and CDR2 YFSETQ. The ends were cut back, 1 base at V and 5 bases at J, with 13 bases in the middle. CDR3: CASSLFTGLDEQYF. In nucleotides, the CDR3 is TGCGCCAGCAGCTTGTTTACAGGGTTGGACGAGCAGTACTTC.

This chain's CDR3 is CATRQTGSNQPQHF. CDR3 DNA sequence: TGTGCCACCAGACAAACGGGGAGCAATCAGCCCCAGCATTTT. The chain has TRBV24-1 and TRBJ1-5; unclear D gene. Trimming took off 7 bases at V and 1 base at J, with 10 bases between the two ends. The CDR3 loop spans 14 amino acids. Germline CDR1 is KGHDR and CDR2 is SFDVKD.

This chain connects TRBV11-2 to TRBJ2-1; 10 nucleotides align to TRBD1. With 6 bases clipped from V and 7 bases from J, the junction kept 9 bases outside the gene matches. The CDR3 consists of 15 residues. CDR1 is SGHAT, CDR2 FQNNGV, per germline. The CDR3 reads CASSLRQGARNEQFF. For the CDR3, the DNA is TGTGCCAGCAGTTTGAGACAGGGGGCGCGGAATGAGCAGTTCTTC. The variable domain in full, completed from reference TRBV11-2 and TRBJ2-1, reads EAGVAQSPRYKIIEKRQSVAFWCNPISGHATLYWYQQILGQGPKLLIQFQNNGVVDDSQLPKDRFSAERLKGVDSTLKIQPAKLEDSAVYLCASSLRQGARNEQFFGPGTRLTVL.

The table lists this clone with a few counts. The V and J genes are TRBV6-5 and TRBJ2-1; D is unresolved. V dropped 5 bases and J dropped 7 bases, with 6 bases sitting between them. This CDR3 contains 11 residues. The V gene's germline CDR1 is MNHEY and CDR2 SVGAGI. CDR3 protein: CASSRANEQFF. The CDR3 DNA follows: TGTGCCAGCAGTCGAGCTAATGAGCAGTTCTTC.

The rearrangement links TRBV3-1 (or the pseudogene TRBV3-2) to TRBJ2-2, with TRBD1 as a possible D gene (6 bases). Germline values: CDR1 LGHDT, CDR2 YNNKEL (reference sequence). The CDR3 extends over 19 amino acids. The germline V and J ends were trimmed by 1 base and 7 bases, with 25 bases remaining between them. CDR3 residues: CASSQVMVSPRIGGGELFF. The CDR3 DNA is TGTGCCAGCAGCCAAGTCATGGTTTCTCCCCGTATAGGGGGCGGGGAGCTGTTTTTT.

The J gene is TRBJ1-5, the V gene TRBV18; TRBD1 aligns across 9 bases. Germline trimming cut 3 bases from V and 4 bases from J; bases unmatched to any gene: 4. The CDR3 runs 15 residues. Germline V CDR1 and CDR2: KGHSH, LQKENI. The CDR3 nucleotides are TGTGCCAGCTCACCGGGACAGGGACTTAATCAGCCCCAGCATTTT. Translation gives CASSPGQGLNQPQHF.

The V and J genes are TRBV28 and TRBJ2-7, with 8 bases aligning to TRBD1. The CDR3 totals 13 residues. V lost 5 bases, J lost 3 bases, and 3 bases stayed unmatched. Germline CDR1 is MDHEN and CDR2 is SYDVKM. The CDR3 DNA is TGTGCCAGCAGTGAGGGACAGGTCTACGAGCAGTACTTC. This translates into CASSEGQVYEQYF.

The V and J genes are TRBV18 and TRBJ1-1; TRBD1 matches at 9 bases. CDR1 and CDR2 from the germline V gene are KGHSH and LQKENI. CDR3 length equals 14 residues. Unmatched junction bases numbered 2, after V lost 1 base and J lost 5 bases. This CDR3 reads CASSPQGQGTEAFF. The CDR3 DNA is TGTGCCAGCTCACCACAGGGACAGGGAACTGAAGCTTTCTTT.

The chain recombines TRBV18 with TRBJ1-5; 7 bases are shared with TRBD1. In germline, CDR1 is KGHSH, CDR2 LQKENI. This CDR3 contains 14 residues. V dropped 6 bases and J dropped 2; count of bases not matched to a gene: 4. DNA of the CDR3: TGTGCCAGCTCCCAGGGGGTGGGCAATCAGCCCCAGCATTTT. This sequence encodes CASSQGVGNQPQHF.

The V and J genes are TRBV5-1 and TRBJ1-6; no clear D gene. This CDR3 contains 13 residues. CDR1 is SGHRS and CDR2 is YFSETQ in the germline V gene. Trimming shortened V by 2 bases and J by 7 bases, and 7 bases separated the two germline ends. The CDR3 DNA is TGCGCCAGCAGCTTCATGGAGAATTCACCCCTCCACTTT. Protein sequence: CASSFMENSPLHF.

This clone was found once. The rearrangement joins TRBV2 to TRBJ2-2; D is unclear. With 1 base removed from V and 0 bases from J, the gap between germline ends came to 6 bases. This CDR3 has 15 amino acids. The germline gives CDR1 SNHLY, CDR2 FYNNEI. The CDR3 region is CASSEGSANTGELFF. The CDR3 DNA follows: TGTGCCAGCAGTGAAGGTTCTGCGAACACCGGGGAGCTGTTTTTT.

V usage is TRBV6-5 and J usage is TRBJ1-3; a possible D gene is TRBD1 (5 bases). The CDR3 sequence is 14 residues long. Germline CDR1 reads MNHEY; CDR2 reads SVGAGI. Trimming took off 7 bases at V and 4 bases at J, with 14 bases between the two ends. CDR3 in DNA: TGTGCCAGCACCGAAGGAGGGGTGGGAAACACCATATATTTT. Translated: CASTEGGVGNTIYF.

The V gene is TRBV6-6, the J gene TRBJ1-1; no clear D. Trimming pared 6 bases from V and 3 bases from J, leaving 14 bases between. From germline, CDR1 is MNHNY and CDR2 SVGAGI (reference sequence). CDR3 size: 14 residues. Here the CDR3 reads CASSQRVGDTEAFF. CDR3 DNA: TGTGCCAGCAGCCAACGGGTCGGGGACACTGAAGCTTTCTTT.

The chain recombines TRBV28 with TRBJ2-3, with 10 bases lining up with TRBD2. J was trimmed by 0 bases and V by 2 bases; bases with no gene match: 8. The CDR3 is 18 residues long. Germline V gene lookup returns CDR1 MDHEN and CDR2 SYDVKM. The DNA of the CDR3 is TGTGCCAGCAGTTTAACGCTAGCGGGGGTATCTAGCACAGATACGCAGTATTTT. Its protein is CASSLTLAGVSSTDTQYF.

The V gene is TRBV28, the J gene TRBJ1-6, with D hard to call. The CDR3 consists of 13 residues. Per the germline V gene, CDR1 is MDHEN and CDR2 is SYDVKM. Trimming cost V 10 bases and J 9 bases, with 16 bases left between them. CDR3 loop: CAIATEFGSPLHF. CDR3 DNA sequence: TGTGCCATCGCGACGGAGTTTGGTTCACCCCTCCACTTT. Variable domain in full (rest from reference TRBV28 and TRBJ1-6): DVKVTQSSRYLVKRTGEKVFLECVQDMDHENMFWYRQDPGLGLRLIYFSYDVKMKEKGDIPEGYSVSREKKERFSLILESASTNQTSMYLCAIATEFGSPLHFGNGTRLTVT.

The chain uses TRBV6-1 and TRBJ2-1; D is possibly TRBD2 (5 bases). The V end was cut by 3 bases, the J end by 1 base, with 7 bases between. CDR3 length equals 14 residues. From germline, CDR1 is MNHNS and CDR2 SASEGT. CDR3 coding DNA: TGTGCCAGCAGTGATGGCGGGTCCTACAATGAGCAGTTCTTC. Protein: CASSDGGSYNEQFF.

The chain is built from TRBV5-1 and TRBJ2-3, with 11 bases matching TRBD2. V lost 0 bases, J lost 6 bases, and 9 bases stayed unmatched. Germline V gene lookup returns CDR1 SGHRS and CDR2 YFSETQ. This CDR3 is built from 17 residues. The CDR3 nucleotides are TGCGCCAGCAGCTTGGCCCCCCCGCTAGCGGGGGGTGATACGCAGTATTTT. This translates into CASSLAPPLAGGDTQYF.

The rearrangement links TRBV7-9 to TRBJ2-7; 9 bases fit TRBD1. The CDR3 is made up of 16 amino acids. The V gene end was trimmed by 5 bases and the J gene end by 0 bases; junction bases not matched to a gene: 8. Per germline, CDR1 SEHNR and CDR2 FQNEAQ (reference sequence). The chain's CDR3 is CASSASGTGSSYEQYF. The CDR3 coding sequence is TGTGCCAGCAGCGCGTCCGGGACAGGGAGCTCCTACGAGCAGTACTTC.

This clone occurred a few times. This chain uses TRBV7-9 with TRBJ2-7; 9 nucleotides align to TRBD2. The CDR3 spans 15 residues. Germline loops: CDR1 SEHNR, CDR2 FQNEAQ (reference sequence). The trim removed 2 bases at V and 5 bases at J, leaving 7 bases unmatched. The CDR3 here is CASSLNLGTSNEQYF. Written as DNA, the CDR3 is TGTGCCAGCAGCTTAAATCTAGGGACTAGCAACGAGCAGTACTTC.

The genes are TRBV18 and TRBJ2-7; D may be TRBD1 (6 bases). Trimming stripped 7 bases from V and 2 bases from J, with 15 bases between. The V gene's germline CDR1 is KGHSH and CDR2 LQKENI. The CDR3 sequence is 14 residues long. The CDR3 sequence: CASFATGLAYEQYF. The CDR3 coding sequence is TGTGCCAGCTTTGCCACAGGGCTGGCCTACGAGCAGTACTTC.

This clone was found once. The genes are TRBV18 and TRBJ2-7; D is perhaps TRBD2 (6 bases). The CDR3 totals 16 residues. Germline loops: CDR1 KGHSH, CDR2 LQKENI. Deletions cut 2 bases from V and 2 bases from J, with 16 bases between. The CDR3 loop is CASSPVARDGPYEQYF. The CDR3 DNA reads as TGTGCCAGCTCACCAGTAGCGCGGGACGGGCCCTACGAGCAGTACTTC.

The chain employs TRBV7-9 and TRBJ1-1; D is ambiguous. Between the trimmed V and J ends, which lost 3 bases and 0 bases, there was a span of 8 bases. The CDR3 length is 14 residues. Germline V lookup: CDR1 SEHNR, CDR2 FQNEAQ (reference sequence). The CDR3 sequence is CASSLGNMNTEAFF. DNA of the CDR3: TGTGCCAGCAGCTTGGGCAACATGAACACTGAAGCTTTCTTT.

This chain uses TRBV28 with TRBJ2-4, with 8 nucleotides matching TRBD1. Germline values: CDR1 MDHEN, CDR2 SYDVKM. There are 18 residues in the CDR3. Losses at the gene ends were 4 bases for V and 2 bases for J; bases not matched to a gene: 13. In DNA form, the CDR3 reads TGTGCCAGCAGTTCACGACAGGGGACCTTTGATCCCAAAAACATTCAGTACTTC. It yields the protein CASSSRQGTFDPKNIQYF.

This sequence joins TRBV5-4 and TRBJ1-2, with 9 bases that match TRBD1. CDR3 length: 16 amino acids. V was clipped by 4 bases and J by 0 bases; unmatched bases: 7. Germline loops: CDR1 SGHNT, CDR2 YYREEE (reference sequence). The CDR3 DNA is TGTGCCAGCAGCCTCGACAGGGGGTATGCTAACTATGGCTACACCTTC. This codes for CASSLDRGYANYGYTF.

V gene TRBV10-1 combines with J gene TRBJ2-3; 9 positions agree with TRBD2. The germline V gene encodes CDR1 WNHNN and CDR2 SYGVQD (reference sequence). This CDR3 region has 17 residues. V shed 0 bases, J shed 0 bases, and the junction held 4 bases outside the gene matches. CDR3 sequence: CASSESASGASTDTQYF. The CDR3, as DNA: TGCGCCAGCAGTGAGTCGGCTAGCGGGGCTAGCACAGATACGCAGTATTTT.

CDR3 protein: CASSSRQGVSYNEQFF. The CDR3, as DNA: TGTGCCAGTAGTAGTAGACAGGGGGTCTCCTACAATGAGCAGTTCTTC. This sequence joins TRBV19 and TRBJ2-1, with 9 nucleotides matching TRBD1. Germline CDR1 reads LNHDA; CDR2 reads SQIVND (reference sequence). CDR3 length equals 16 residues. J was trimmed by 0 bases and V by 4 bases; bases with no gene match: 4.